The clone carrying this TCR beta chain was detected a few times. Antigen specificity is unknown. These data come from a study of T-cell reconstitution after alpha-beta-depleted transplantation in children. CDR1 and CDR2 (germline): DFQATT, SNEGSKA (reference sequence). The CDR3 totals 13 residues. Losses at the gene ends were 6 bases for V and 0 bases for J; bases not matched to a gene: 3. Findings and caveats of the study: There were reportedly several hundred expanded graft clones from which alpha-beta T cells came about two months after transplant. One year after transplant, T-cell counts and diversity came mostly from newly produced T cells. Surviving recipient T cells and thymic progenitors produced the high day-60 TCRbeta diversity seen in some patients.

This sample's TCRbeta library carried unique molecular identifier barcodes. Using its own MiXCR run on the PCR reads, TCRdb lists one record per CDR3 protein. This table holds 600,000 or so distinct CDR3 sequences, 20% to 25% found once. V is TRBV20-1 and J is TRBJ1-1; the match to TRBD1 covers 8 bases. The sequence was collected from a boy younger than two who had a stem cell transplant for acute myeloid leukemia, so the T cells may come from the graft donor. The starting material was PBMCs, mostly from graft donor cells, obtained 360 days after TCRalphabeta/CD19-depleted stem cell transplant. In DNA form, the CDR3 reads TGCAGTGCACCGGGACAGGTGAACACTGAAGCTTTCTTT. Protein sequence: CSAPGQVNTEAFF.